The rows below give T cell receptor beta chains drawn from one sample of a study of T cell repertoires in cytomegalovirus infection. These TCRs' antigens remain unknown. TCRdb fed the reads into MiXCR, producing one record per CDR3 protein. Counted here are 640,000 or so distinct CDR3 sequences, around 32% occurring once; the ten biggest clones make up around a sixth. This material consisted of cultured PBMCs, taken from culture after CMV antigen stimulation. Every receptor here comes from a human donor in good health (CMV status not recorded). Some clones in this sample may be carry-over from other donors' samples. Both conserved end residues are part of each CDR3. The D gene is left open where the match is weak. The size of a clone is reported for some rows only, either as once, few or many, or as a class for expanded clones.

V gene: TRBV2; D gene: TRBD2; J gene: TRBJ2-3; clone size: NA; CDR3 DNA: TGTGCCAGCAGTGAACTGGCGGGGGGGCAAGATACGCAGTATTTT; CDR3 protein: CASSELAGGQDTQYF
V gene: TRBV6-2/TRBV6-3; D gene: NA; J gene: TRBJ2-4; clone size: few; CDR3 DNA: TGTGCCAGCAGACCCCTCGAGGGCCTCGGGAGCATTCAGTACTTC; CDR3 protein: CASRPLEGLGSIQYF
V gene: TRBV7-2; D gene: NA; J gene: TRBJ1-5; clone size: many; CDR3 DNA: TGTGCCAGCAGACGGGACATTGATAGCAATCAGCCCCAGCATTTT; CDR3 protein: CASRRDIDSNQPQHF
V gene: TRBV15; D gene: TRBD2; J gene: TRBJ2-1; clone size: NA; CDR3 DNA: TGTGCCATTTCGACTAGCCGAACGAGCTCCTACAATGAGCAGTTCTTC; CDR3 protein: CAISTSRTSSYNEQFF
V gene: TRBV5-4; D gene: NA; J gene: TRBJ1-4; clone size: few; CDR3 DNA: TGTGCCAGCAGCCCCAGCCCCGGCGACGATGAAAAACTGTTTTTT; CDR3 protein: CASSPSPGDDEKLFF
V gene: TRBV6-1; D gene: NA; J gene: TRBJ1-5; clone size: NA; CDR3 DNA: TGTGCCAGCAGTTCATCCATTAATCGACCCCAGCATTTT; CDR3 protein: CASSSSINRPQHF
V gene: TRBV5-5; D gene: NA; J gene: TRBJ2-7; clone size: NA; CDR3 DNA: TGTGCCAGCAGCTTGCATCGGGGCTACGAGCAGTACTTC; CDR3 protein: CASSLHRGYEQYF
V gene: TRBV7-9; D gene: NA; J gene: TRBJ1-5; clone size: few; CDR3 DNA: TGTGCCAGCAGCTCGAAGCCTATTGGACAGCCCCAGCATTTT; CDR3 protein: CASSSKPIGQPQHF
V gene: TRBV20-1; D gene: TRBD1; J gene: TRBJ2-5; clone size: NA; CDR3 DNA: TGCAGTGCCCTGACAGGGGACGGGGAGACCCAGTACTTC; CDR3 protein: CSALTGDGETQYF
V gene: TRBV6-5; D gene: NA; J gene: TRBJ1-1; clone size: NA; CDR3 DNA: TGTGCCAGCACTGCTGTCGGGTGGCCTGAAGCTTTCTTT; CDR3 protein: CASTAVGWPEAFF
V gene: TRBV6-1; D gene: NA; J gene: TRBJ2-7; clone size: NA; CDR3 DNA: TGTGCCAGCAGACCGACAGTGAGTGGCTACGAGCAGTACTTC; CDR3 protein: CASRPTVSGYEQYF
V gene: TRBV10-2; D gene: NA; J gene: TRBJ1-1; clone size: NA; CDR3 DNA: TGCGCCAGCAGTGGCGGGGGCCGCGTAGCTTTCTTT; CDR3 protein: CASSGGGRVAFF
V gene: TRBV6-2/TRBV6-3; D gene: NA; J gene: TRBJ2-1; clone size: NA; CDR3 DNA: TGTGCCACCGCTACGAGGGTCAGTGAGCAGTTCTTC; CDR3 protein: CATATRVSEQFF
V gene: TRBV7-9; D gene: NA; J gene: TRBJ2-1; clone size: few; CDR3 DNA: TGTGCCAGCAGCTTCGGCACTCAGTACAATGAGCAGTTCTTC; CDR3 protein: CASSFGTQYNEQFF
V gene: TRBV7-2; D gene: TRBD2; J gene: TRBJ2-3; clone size: many; CDR3 DNA: TGTGCCAGCAGCCGTACTAGCGGGAGGGCCTATGATACGCAGTATTTT; CDR3 protein: CASSRTSGRAYDTQYF
V gene: TRBV12-3/TRBV12-4; D gene: NA; J gene: TRBJ1-1; clone size: NA; CDR3 DNA: TGTGCCAGCAGTTTAGCCACAGGGATGACTTTCTTT; CDR3 protein: CASSLATGMTFF
V gene: TRBV7-6; D gene: NA; J gene: TRBJ2-5; clone size: NA; CDR3 DNA: TGTGCCAGCAGCCCCCGTTGGGGGGGCCGGGAGACCCAGTACTTC; CDR3 protein: CASSPRWGGRETQYF
V gene: TRBV11-2; D gene: TRBD2; J gene: TRBJ2-1; clone size: few; CDR3 DNA: TGTGCCAGCAGCTCATATAGCGGGAGTTTCGATGAGCAGTTCTTC; CDR3 protein: CASSSYSGSFDEQFF
V gene: TRBV24-1; D gene: NA; J gene: TRBJ1-5; clone size: few; CDR3 DNA: TGTGCCACCAGTAAAGGGGTCAATGACAATCAGCCCCAGCATTTT; CDR3 protein: CATSKGVNDNQPQHF
V gene: TRBV4-3; D gene: NA; J gene: TRBJ1-6; clone size: NA; CDR3 DNA: TGCGCCAGCAGCCAAGATTATGGCCTCCAGGAGTCACCCCTCCACTTT; CDR3 protein: CASSQDYGLQESPLHF
V gene: TRBV20-1; D gene: TRBD2; J gene: TRBJ2-7; clone size: NA; CDR3 DNA: TGCAGTGCCAGGTACTTCGGGACTAGCGGCCGCTACGAGCAGTACTTC; CDR3 protein: CSARYFGTSGRYEQYF
V gene: TRBV4-3; D gene: TRBD2; J gene: TRBJ2-1; clone size: NA; CDR3 DNA: TGCGCCAGCAGCCTCGGTTTTTTGCGTAGCGGGAGAGCGGCCTACAATGAGCAGTTCTTC; CDR3 protein: CASSLGFLRSGRAAYNEQFF
V gene: TRBV6-2/TRBV6-3; D gene: NA; J gene: TRBJ2-5; clone size: many; CDR3 DNA: TGTGCCAGCACGGTTGGTCAACAAGAGACCCAGTACTTC; CDR3 protein: CASTVGQQETQYF
V gene: TRBV29-1; D gene: TRBD1; J gene: TRBJ2-5; clone size: once; CDR3 DNA: TGCAGCGCAACAGGGGGAGAGACCCAGTACTTC; CDR3 protein: CSATGGETQYF
V gene: TRBV7-2; D gene: NA; J gene: TRBJ1-6; clone size: few; CDR3 DNA: TGTGCCAGCAGAGACCAATCAGGACACCTGGGGCCAAATTCACCCCTCCACTTT; CDR3 protein: CASRDQSGHLGPNSPLHF
V gene: TRBV4-1; D gene: TRBD1; J gene: TRBJ1-2; clone size: few; CDR3 DNA: TGCGCCAGCAGCCACCCCACAAGGGACAGGGACAACTATGGCTACACCTTC; CDR3 protein: CASSHPTRDRDNYGYTF
V gene: TRBV6-1; D gene: TRBD1; J gene: TRBJ2-7; clone size: NA; CDR3 DNA: TGTGCCAGCAGTGAATGGGACAGAAGAGACTACGAGCAGTACTTC; CDR3 protein: CASSEWDRRDYEQYF
V gene: TRBV4-1; D gene: NA; J gene: TRBJ1-1; clone size: few; CDR3 DNA: TGCGCCAGCAGCCCCCCTTTCCGGGCTGGCACTGAAGCTTTCTTT; CDR3 protein: CASSPPFRAGTEAFF
V gene: TRBV11-2; D gene: TRBD2; J gene: TRBJ2-7; clone size: NA; CDR3 DNA: TGTGCCAGCAGCTTAGGCGGGAGGGCCGTGGACGAGCAGTACTTC; CDR3 protein: CASSLGGRAVDEQYF
V gene: TRBV5-6; D gene: TRBD1; J gene: TRBJ1-1; clone size: few; CDR3 DNA: TGTGCCAGCAGCTTACAGGGGGGTCTGAACACTGAAGCTTTCTTT; CDR3 protein: CASSLQGGLNTEAFF
V gene: TRBV7-6; D gene: NA; J gene: TRBJ1-3; clone size: NA; CDR3 DNA: TGTGCCAGCAGCCGCAACACGGTGGGAGGAAACACCATATATTTT; CDR3 protein: CASSRNTVGGNTIYF
V gene: TRBV12-3/TRBV12-4; D gene: TRBD2; J gene: TRBJ2-1; clone size: few; CDR3 DNA: TGTGCCAGCAACTGGGGGGGACCCTACAATGAGCAGTTCTTC; CDR3 protein: CASNWGGPYNEQFF
V gene: TRBV23-1; D gene: NA; J gene: TRBJ2-1; clone size: once; CDR3 DNA: TGCGCCAGCAGTCAATCGCGCAGGGGGGTCTATGAGCAGTTCTTC; CDR3 protein: CASSQSRRGVYEQFF
V gene: TRBV27; D gene: NA; J gene: TRBJ2-2; clone size: NA; CDR3 DNA: TGTGCCAGCAGTTTCTCAGGGTATACCGGGGAGCTGTTTTTT; CDR3 protein: CASSFSGYTGELFF
V gene: TRBV6-1; D gene: TRBD1; J gene: TRBJ2-5; clone size: few; CDR3 DNA: TGTGCCAGCAGACGCTCCCGTGGGACAGAAGAGACCCAGTACTTC; CDR3 protein: CASRRSRGTEETQYF
V gene: TRBV6-1; D gene: TRBD1; J gene: TRBJ1-5; clone size: NA; CDR3 DNA: TGTGCCAGCAGTCACTCCGGGACAGGACCAGGGCCCCAGCATTTT; CDR3 protein: CASSHSGTGPGPQHF
V gene: TRBV6-5; D gene: TRBD1; J gene: TRBJ1-6; clone size: few; CDR3 DNA: TGTGCCAGCAGTTGGGGGACAGGGGTTCGAGCTGGATCACCCCTCCACTTT; CDR3 protein: CASSWGTGVRAGSPLHF
V gene: TRBV7-8; D gene: TRBD1; J gene: TRBJ2-7; clone size: NA; CDR3 DNA: TGTGCCAGCGGGGGACAGGTATCCTACGAGCAGTACTTC; CDR3 protein: CASGGQVSYEQYF
V gene: TRBV7-2; D gene: NA; J gene: TRBJ1-5; clone size: NA; CDR3 DNA: TGTGCCAGCAGCTTAGCGGCCAATCAGCCCCAGCATTTT; CDR3 protein: CASSLAANQPQHF
V gene: TRBV6-2/TRBV6-3; D gene: NA; J gene: TRBJ2-1; clone size: few; CDR3 DNA: TGTGCCAGCAGTTACGGCGCCGGGAGAGGGTACAATGAGCAGTTCTTC; CDR3 protein: CASSYGAGRGYNEQFF
V gene: TRBV12-3/TRBV12-4; D gene: TRBD1; J gene: TRBJ1-2; clone size: NA; CDR3 DNA: TGTGCCAGCAGTTTATACCTCTCGAGGGGGCCGCTGAGGGGCTACACCTTC; CDR3 protein: CASSLYLSRGPLRGYTF
V gene: TRBV7-9; D gene: TRBD1; J gene: TRBJ1-5; clone size: NA; CDR3 DNA: TGTGCCAGCAGTATGGGACAGGGAGAAAGGCCCCAGCATTTT; CDR3 protein: CASSMGQGERPQHF
V gene: TRBV6-2/TRBV6-3; D gene: NA; J gene: TRBJ2-7; clone size: NA; CDR3 DNA: TGTGCCAGCAAGGCAAAGTGGGGTGAGCAGTACTTC; CDR3 protein: CASKAKWGEQYF
V gene: TRBV20-1; D gene: TRBD1; J gene: TRBJ2-2; clone size: once; CDR3 DNA: TGCAGTGCTCCTCGGACAGGGGGCGATTCCGGGGAGCTGTTTTTT; CDR3 protein: CSAPRTGGDSGELFF
V gene: TRBV28; D gene: NA; J gene: TRBJ2-5; clone size: NA; CDR3 DNA: TGTGCCAGCAGCTCCCCCACAGGTTACCAAGAGACCCAGTACTTC; CDR3 protein: CASSSPTGYQETQYF
V gene: TRBV2; D gene: NA; J gene: TRBJ2-3; clone size: many; CDR3 DNA: TGTGCCAGCAGCGTATCAACAGATACGCAGTATTTT; CDR3 protein: CASSVSTDTQYF
V gene: TRBV7-2; D gene: TRBD1; J gene: TRBJ2-3; clone size: few; CDR3 DNA: TGTGCCAGCACCGACAGGGTATACGATACGCAGTATTTT; CDR3 protein: CASTDRVYDTQYF
V gene: TRBV6-2/TRBV6-3; D gene: NA; J gene: TRBJ2-1; clone size: NA; CDR3 DNA: TGTGCCAGCAGTTACCCGTCTGGACCCCCCAGTGAGCAGTTCTTC; CDR3 protein: CASSYPSGPPSEQFF
V gene: TRBV7-2; D gene: NA; J gene: TRBJ2-5; clone size: few; CDR3 DNA: TGTGCCAGCACCACCGCACCGGGACTCCCTATTTTC; CDR3 protein: CASTTAPGLPIF
V gene: TRBV7-6; D gene: NA; J gene: TRBJ2-1; clone size: NA; CDR3 DNA: TGTGCCAGCAGCTCGACCCCCCGAAATGAGCAGTTCTTC; CDR3 protein: CASSSTPRNEQFF